The next 31 T cell receptor beta chains were all read from a single sample in a study of T-cell reconstitution after alpha-beta-depleted transplantation in children. A library of TCRbeta sequences, prepared with unique molecular identifiers, was generated. TCRdb re-derived calls from the PCR reads in MiXCR, one entry per CDR3 protein. Of about 580,000 distinct CDR3 sequences in the sample, 23% are singletons; the top ten hold over 12%. Source: PBMCs, mostly from graft donor cells, taken 360 days after TCRalphabeta/CD19-depleted stem cell transplant. The source of these receptors is a boy under three years old who had a stem cell transplant for acute myeloid leukemia, so the T cells may come from the graft donor.

The rearrangement uses TRBV7-2 and TRBJ2-7; perhaps TRBD1 as D (6 bases). Trimming removed 4 bases at V and 7 bases at J, with 20 bases between. The CDR3 is 15 amino acids. Germline lookup yields CDR1 SGHTA and CDR2 FQGNSA. In DNA form, the CDR3 reads TGTGCCAGCAGCTCCGGACCCGGGACAACGGGAGAGCAGTACTTC. It yields the protein CASSSGPGTTGEQYF. Using reference TRBV7-2 and TRBJ2-7 for the parts outside the CDR3, the full variable domain is GAGVSQSPSNKVTEKGKDVELRCDPISGHTALYWYRQSLGQGLEFLIYFQGNSAPDKSGLPSDRFSAERTGGSVSTLTIQRTQQEDSAVYLCASSSGPGTTGEQYFGPGTRLTVT.

This clonotype showed up just a few times. This chain joins TRBV28 and TRBJ2-2; no clear D. The V gene lost 4 bases and the J gene lost 9 bases, with 9 bases spanning the gap. The germline V gene has CDR1 MDHEN and CDR2 SYDVKM. This CDR3 contains 12 residues. CDR3 sequence: CASSSKPWELFF. The CDR3 DNA is TGTGCCAGCAGTTCGAAGCCCTGGGAGCTGTTTTTT.

J is TRBJ2-7 and V is TRBV3-1; TRBD1 agrees at 7 bases. The CDR3 totals 15 residues. Trimming removed 0 bases from V and 5 bases from J; junction bases left unmatched: 7. Looked up from germline, CDR1 is LGHDT and CDR2 is YNNKEL (reference sequence). In DNA form, the CDR3 reads TGTGCCAGCAGCCAAGATTGGGACAGTGAAGACGAGCAGTACTTC. Its translation: CASSQDWDSEDEQYF.

This clonotype was observed a handful of times. V and J are TRBV28 and TRBJ2-7; 13 bases agree with TRBD2. Germline V gives CDR1 MDHEN, CDR2 SYDVKM. This CDR3 is 15 amino acids long. V dropped 6 bases and J dropped 2; count of bases not matched to a gene: 4. In DNA, the CDR3 is TGTGCCAGCAGCCCGGGACTAGCGGGGACCTACGAGCAGTACGTC. This codes for CASSPGLAGTYEQYV.

This clonotype was seen at least ten times. V usage is TRBV29-1 and J usage is TRBJ1-2; D remains ambiguous. Germline CDR1 reads SQVTM; CDR2 reads ANQGSEA. The CDR3 is made up of 12 amino acids. Trimming left V 6 bases short and J 3 bases short, with 11 bases between. Here the CDR3 reads CSVRVGDYGYTF. CDR3 nucleotide sequence: TGCAGCGTACGAGTTGGGGACTATGGCTACACCTTC.

This clonotype was counted at least ten times. This chain uses TRBV29-1 with TRBJ2-1; a weak D match, TRBD2 (6 bases). Germline V CDR1 and CDR2: SQVTM, ANQGSEA. The V end was cut by 8 bases, the J end by 6 bases, with 14 bases between. CDR3 length: 12 amino acids. DNA for the CDR3: TGCAGCTCCAGACTAGGCGGCAATGAGCAGTTCTTC. It specifies CSSRLGGNEQFF.

The table lists this clonotype with a few counts. This chain joins TRBV4-2 and TRBJ2-2; perhaps D is TRBD1 or TRBD2 (6 bases each). Germline loops: CDR1 LGHNA, CDR2 YNFKEQ. The CDR3 is made up of 16 amino acids. V lost 0 bases and J lost 7, with 15 bases in between. This CDR3 reads CASSQDSRGRGGELFF. DNA for the CDR3: TGTGCCAGCAGCCAAGATTCCCGGGGGCGTGGCGGGGAGCTGTTTTTT.

The table lists this clonotype with a few counts. The rearrangement uses TRBV24-1 and TRBJ2-2, with D hard to call. Germline V gene lookup returns CDR1 KGHDR and CDR2 SFDVKD. V was trimmed by 1 base and J by 6 bases, leaving 14 bases between them. This CDR3 spans 16 amino acids. The CDR3 spells CATSDFSASGAGELFF. CDR3 bases: TGTGCCACCAGTGATTTCTCCGCCTCTGGGGCCGGGGAGCTGTTTTTT.

Many counts were recorded for this clonotype. The rearrangement links TRBV12-5 to TRBJ2-3; 8 bases fit TRBD1. The junction had 12 bases not matched to a gene; V was cut back by 10 bases and J by 0 bases. The CDR3 has 16 residues. From germline, CDR1 is LGHNT and CDR2 FRNRAP. CDR3: CATKAGDRGSTDTQYF. CDR3 nucleotides: TGTGCTACGAAGGCGGGCGACAGGGGAAGCACAGATACGCAGTATTTT. Full variable domain (rest looked up from reference TRBV12-5 and TRBJ2-3): DARVTQTPRHKVTEMGQEVTMRCQPILGHNTVFWYRQTMMQGLELLAYFRNRAPLDDSGMPKDRFSAEMPDATLATLKIQPSEPRDSAVYFCATKAGDRGSTDTQYFGPGTRLTVL.

The V gene is TRBV6-6, the J gene TRBJ2-1; a possible D gene is TRBD1 (6 bases). Germline V CDR1 and CDR2: MNHNY, SVGAGI (reference sequence). The CDR3 sequence is 13 residues long. Trimming stripped 6 bases from V and 8 bases from J, with 14 bases between. The CDR3 protein is CASSSSGVHEQFF. The CDR3 region has the DNA TGTGCCAGCAGCTCCTCAGGGGTCCATGAGCAGTTCTTC.

This clonotype was detected only a few times. It may be a read error: a sequence one base away is much more abundant. The rearrangement joins TRBV6-2 or TRBV6-3 to TRBJ2-7; a weak D match, TRBD2 (5 bases). CDR3 size: 13 residues. Germline V gene sequence: CDR1 MNHEY, CDR2 SVGEGT. V was cut by 6 bases and J by 6 bases, with 15 bases left in between. Written as DNA, the CDR3 is TGTGCCAGCAGACCTACTAGTTTTGGCGAGCAGTACTTC. Its translation is CASRPTSFGEQYF.

This clonotype was observed a few times. This chain connects TRBV7-9 to TRBJ2-3; 9 bases map to TRBD2. This CDR3 contains 15 residues. Germline lookup yields CDR1 SEHNR and CDR2 FQNEAQ (reference sequence). V dropped 1 base and J dropped 4; count of bases not matched to a gene: 3. The CDR3 DNA reads as TGTGCCAGCAGCTTAGGACGGACTAGCGCAGATACGCAGTATTTT. It translates to CASSLGRTSADTQYF.

This clonotype was seen only a few times. The rearrangement links TRBV12-3 or TRBV12-4 to TRBJ2-7, with a weak D call TRBD1 (5 bases). V lost 4 bases and J 5 bases, leaving 9 bases between the germline ends. The CDR3 consists of 12 residues. The CDR3 DNA follows: TGTGCCAGCAGTTGGGGCAGCGACGAGCAGTACGTC. Encoded protein: CASSWGSDEQYV.

The chain uses TRBV7-2 and TRBJ2-1; 8 bases agree with TRBD2. Per germline, CDR1 SGHTA and CDR2 FQGNSA. V trimming: 3 bases; J trimming: 4 bases; junction bases outside the gene matches: 11. This CDR3 is 17 amino acids long. CDR3 sequence (DNA): TGTGCCAGCAGCTTCTACCGACTAGCGTTTACTTACAATGAGCAGTTCTTC. Translated, it gives CASSFYRLAFTYNEQFF.

This chain uses TRBV13 with TRBJ2-3; 7 positions match TRBD1. V lost 5 bases, J lost 5 bases, and 7 bases stayed unmatched. CDR1 is PRHDT and CDR2 is FYEKMQ in the germline V gene (reference sequence). CDR3 length: 14 residues. CDR3 nucleotide sequence: TGTGCCAGCAGCCGCGACAGGGCCGGAGATACGCAGTATTTT. This translates into CASSRDRAGDTQYF.

There are a few counts of this clonotype. J is TRBJ2-1 and V is TRBV4-1; tentative D call: TRBD1 (6 bases). Trimming stripped 0 bases from V and 4 bases from J, with 16 bases between. Germline V gene lookup returns CDR1 MGHRA and CDR2 YSYEKL. The CDR3 contains 17 residues. CDR3 coding DNA: TGCGCCAGCAGCCAAGATGGGGCCAGGGGCCCTTACAATGAGCAGTTCTTC. Protein product: CASSQDGARGPYNEQFF.

In this sample, this clonotype turned up many times. The chain carries TRBV4-3 and TRBJ2-6; tentatively, D is TRBD2 (6 bases). Germline V lookup: CDR1 LGHNA, CDR2 YSLEER. This CDR3 spans 17 amino acids. V gave up 2 bases and J gave up 0 bases, with 11 bases separating them. The CDR3 loop is CASSQWGLISGANVLTF. DNA for the CDR3: TGCGCCAGCAGCCAATGGGGACTGATCTCTGGGGCCAACGTCCTGACTTTC.

This clonotype was recorded many times. V gene TRBV7-9 combines with J gene TRBJ2-1; D unresolved. There are 16 residues in the CDR3. Germline V gene lookup returns CDR1 SEHNR and CDR2 FQNEAQ (reference sequence). The V and J ends lost 1 base and 2 bases respectively, with 12 bases between them. The CDR3 DNA is TGTGCCAGCAGCTTAGTTACTCGTTCTCCCTACAATGAGCAGTTCTTC. Protein sequence: CASSLVTRSPYNEQFF.

The chain employs TRBV20-1 and TRBJ2-5; 13 bases fit TRBD2. V shed 4 bases, J shed 0 bases, and the junction held 11 bases outside the gene matches. The CDR3 totals 18 residues. Germline values: CDR1 DFQATT, CDR2 SNEGSKA (reference sequence). The CDR3 DNA is TGCAGTGCTACCAGACTAGCGGGGGGCCTTATGTACCAAGAGACCCAGTACTTC. This translates into CSATRLAGGLMYQETQYF.

This clonotype has at least ten counts. The chain is built from TRBV7-9 and TRBJ2-2; D uncertain. The V end lost 1 base, the J end lost 6 bases, and 3 bases lay between the germline ends. Per germline, CDR1 SEHNR and CDR2 FQNEAQ (reference sequence). The CDR3 is 12 residues long. CDR3 sequence: CASSLGSGELFF. As DNA, the CDR3 is TGTGCCAGCAGCTTAGGGTCCGGGGAGCTGTTTTTT.

This clonotype showed up just a few times. V is TRBV9 and J is TRBJ2-3, with a possible D match to TRBD2 (5 bases). The CDR3 contains 17 residues. Between the trimmed V and J ends, which lost 1 base and 3 bases, there was a span of 18 bases. CDR1 is SGDLS and CDR2 is YYNGEE in the germline V gene. CDR3 sequence: CASSVQVEPRGTDTQYF. Here the CDR3 DNA reads TGTGCCAGCAGCGTACAAGTTGAACCGCGCGGGACAGATACGCAGTATTTT.

The sample holds many counts of this clonotype. The chain has TRBV29-1 and TRBJ1-1; the D is unclear. V shed 3 bases and J shed 0 bases, with 8 bases lying between them. CDR3 size: 13 residues. Germline assignment: CDR1 SQVTM and CDR2 ANQGSEA. The CDR3 nucleotides are TGCAGCGTTGAGAAAGTCTTGAACACTGAAGCTTTCTTT. This codes for CSVEKVLNTEAFF.

This clonotype showed up just a few times. The chain couples TRBV25-1 to TRBJ2-5, with D tentatively TRBD1 (5 bases). The CDR3 sequence is 13 residues long. Germline V gene lookup returns CDR1 MGHDK and CDR2 SYGVNS. Trimming left V 6 bases short and J 5 bases short, with 13 bases between. The CDR3 spells CASRVGALETQYF. In DNA, the CDR3 is TGTGCCAGCAGGGTAGGGGCGCTTGAGACCCAGTACTTC. The full variable domain, completed using reference TRBV25-1 and TRBJ2-5, is EADIYQTPRYLVIGTGKKITLECSQTMGHDKMYWYQQDPGMELHLIHYSYGVNSTEKGDLSSESTVSRIRTEHFPLTLESARPSHTSQYLCASRVGALETQYFGPGTRLLVL.

V is TRBV6-2 or TRBV6-3 and J is TRBJ1-5; weak D call: TRBD1 (5 bases). Looked up from germline, CDR1 is MNHEY and CDR2 is SVGEGT. Trimming cost V 6 bases and J 5 bases, with 17 bases left between them. CDR3 length: 15 residues. CDR3 loop: CASSYGGNGHQPQHF. The CDR3, as DNA: TGTGCCAGCAGCTACGGGGGGAATGGGCATCAGCCCCAGCATTTT.

This clonotype has a count of ten or more. The chain is built from TRBV12-3 or TRBV12-4 and TRBJ2-7; TRBD1 aligns across 9 bases. This CDR3 region has 17 residues. V trimming: 0 bases; J trimming: 3 bases; junction bases outside the gene matches: 9. Here the CDR3 DNA reads TGTGCCAGCAGTTTAGCGATAATCCGGGACAGGGTCTACGAGCAGTACTTC. Its protein is CASSLAIIRDRVYEQYF.

This clonotype was found a few times. The gene calls are TRBV20-1 and TRBJ2-3, with 11 bases that match TRBD2. The V gene end was trimmed by 6 bases and the J gene end by 0 bases; junction bases not matched to a gene: 11. The CDR3 is 17 residues long. From germline, CDR1 is DFQATT and CDR2 SNEGSKA (reference sequence). In DNA form, the CDR3 reads TGCAGTGCCGGAACCGGGACTAGCGGTAAAAGCACAGATACGCAGTATTTT. Translating gives CSAGTGTSGKSTDTQYF.

This clonotype was picked up a small number of times. The gene calls are TRBV7-2 and TRBJ2-2, with 7 bases aligning to TRBD1. The germline V gene has CDR1 SGHTA and CDR2 FQGNSA. The CDR3 is made up of 15 amino acids. V was clipped by 4 bases and J by 2 bases; unmatched bases: 4. In DNA form, the CDR3 reads TGTGCCAGCAGCTCGGGACAGCTTAACACCGGGGAGCTGTTTTTT. Residues: CASSSGQLNTGELFF.

A few counts support this clonotype. The rearrangement links TRBV12-3 or TRBV12-4 to TRBJ1-5; TRBD1 might be the D (6 bases). CDR3 length: 14 amino acids. The V and J ends lost 4 bases and 6 bases respectively, with 13 bases between them. CDR3 region: CASSSQGSGQPQHF. The CDR3, as DNA: TGTGCCAGCAGTTCACAGGGATCAGGTCAGCCCCAGCATTTT.

The CDR3 spells CASSARGKMEQYV. Written as DNA, the CDR3 is TGTGCCAGCAGCGCCAGGGGAAAGATGGAGCAGTACGTC. The chain couples TRBV25-1 to TRBJ2-7; D may be TRBD1 (6 bases). The CDR3 spans 13 residues. V was trimmed by 6 bases and J by 7 bases, leaving 16 bases between them. Germline CDR1 is MGHDK and CDR2 is SYGVNS.

This clonotype was seen only a few times. J is TRBJ1-5 and V is TRBV6-5; 10 nucleotides line up with TRBD1. The CDR3 loop spans 17 amino acids. With 3 bases clipped from V and 7 bases from J, the junction kept 12 bases outside the gene matches. Germline lookup yields CDR1 MNHEY and CDR2 SVGAGI. In nucleotides, the CDR3 is TGTGCCAGCAGTTATTATGCGTTCAGGACAGGGGGACAGCCCCAGCATTTT. This translates into CASSYYAFRTGGQPQHF.

The V gene is TRBV12-3 or TRBV12-4, the J gene TRBJ1-2; a possible D gene is TRBD1 (5 bases). V was clipped by 1 base and J by 4 bases, with 10 bases between them. The CDR3 is made up of 14 amino acids. CDR3 sequence reads: CASSLGAGLYGYTF. The CDR3 DNA is TGTGCCAGCAGTTTAGGTGCAGGGCTCTATGGCTACACCTTC.